Listed below are T cell receptor beta chains from one sample, sequenced in a study of blood T cell repertoires in COVID-19. Some clones are missing from TCRdb's copy, which holds only in-frame ones; the method was immunoSEQ multiplex PCR. The table shows some 250,000 clones, with 86% occurring only once. The specimen was peripheral blood. The receptors originated from a man aged 25 to 40 with active or convalescent COVID-19. CDR3s include the opening cysteine and the closing phenylalanine or tryptophan.

j_call	v_call	cdr3_aa
TRBJ1-1	TRBV6-2/TRBV6-3	CASSENRGRAFF
TRBJ2-5	TRBV6-2/TRBV6-3	CASSYSIGLAGEGGRAQYF
TRBJ2-1	TRBV3-1/TRBV3-2	CASSQESIREQFF
TRBJ1-5	TRBV6-6	CASSSQGKRNQPQHF
TRBJ1-1	TRBV21-1	CASTRRGAKTMNTEAFF
TRBJ1-6	TRBV3-1/TRBV3-2	CASSQDRSSRSLHF
TRBJ2-3	TRBV7-9	CASSPHSRGTDTQYF
TRBJ1-1	TRBV2	CASSSDSPEAFF
TRBJ1-3	TRBV19	CASSIRGSGNTIYF
TRBJ1-1	TRBV27	CASRLGEVNTEAFF
TRBJ1-2	TRBV7-2	CASRESGGYGYTF
TRBJ1-2	TRBV5-5	CASTSKTNYGYTF
TRBJ2-3	TRBV30	CAWTNRGGHKDTQYF
TRBJ1-2	TRBV7-9	CASSRPGDGYTF
TRBJ1-1	TRBV3-1/TRBV3-2	CASSHHSGSTEAFF
TRBJ2-3	TRBV4-2	CASSQGNSLQYF
TRBJ2-2	TRBV4-3	CASSQVESGELFF
TRBJ1-2	TRBV27	CASSPGTGNGYTF
TRBJ2-5	TRBV27	CASRPDWPPETQYF
TRBJ1-1	TRBV10-1	CASSMDRGTEAFF
TRBJ1-6	TRBV6-5	CASSQGQLHSPLHF
TRBJ2-7	TRBV4-3	CASSQEWGGGDYEQYF
TRBJ2-1	TRBV6-5	CASRRTGRNNEQFF
TRBJ1-6	TRBV6-2/TRBV6-3	CASSTTPGTGGRSSYNSPLHF
TRBJ1-1	TRBV29-1	CSVDRDMNTEAFF
TRBJ2-7	TRBV25-1	CASSDFVTYEQYF
TRBJ1-2	TRBV5-1	CASSLPTGVGYTF
TRBJ1-5	TRBV24-1	CATSVFDQPQHF
TRBJ1-5	TRBV18	CASSPGGEQPQHF
TRBJ1-6	TRBV2	CASTRTGGAYSPLHF
TRBJ1-4	TRBV14	CASSQERMGQGPSNEKLFF
TRBJ1-6	TRBV4-1	CASSPDNSPLHF
TRBJ1-6	TRBV6-5	CASSTGVWDSPLHF
TRBJ2-7	TRBV5-8	CASSATRTGGAKQYF
TRBJ1-1	TRBV18	CASSPTLGQPNTEAFF
TRBJ1-1	TRBV6-5	CASRLQHRMNTEAFF
TRBJ1-4	TRBV5-1	CASSLAYRGLNEKLFF
TRBJ1-2	TRBV2	CADGGASGYTF
TRBJ1-6	TRBV27	CASSLGAAAGSPLHF
TRBJ2-2	TRBV5-6	CASSIGQFTGELFF
TRBJ2-1	TRBV27	CASSLTYGQGDEQFF
TRBJ2-2	TRBV7-9	CASSLGPGELFF
TRBJ1-4	TRBV5-1	CASSTGQNGREKLFF
TRBJ1-5	TRBV11-2	CASSLGTVSNQPQHF
TRBJ2-5	TRBV6-1	CASSEGGPIETQYF
TRBJ1-2	TRBV7-9	CASSLTGGIVGGYTF
TRBJ1-1	TRBV19	CASYPPDRSPEAFF
TRBJ1-1	TRBV19	CASSSHLGGDAFF